What follows are 18 T cell receptor beta chains derived from one specimen sequenced in a study of T cell responses to AZD1222 COVID-19 vaccine. Profiling relied on immunoSEQ multiplex PCR, and the TCRdb table lists in-frame clones only, not all of them. The sample contains 120,000 or so clones, 90% of which appear only once. This material consisted of peripheral blood, taken on day 0 of AZD1222 vaccination. The receptors were gathered from an adult in good health.

A single count supports this clone. V and J are TRBV10-2 and TRBJ2-7; 11 nucleotides align to TRBD2. The V and J ends lost 5 bases and 5 bases, in that order; junction bases with no gene match: 8. The CDR3 totals 15 residues. Germline assignment: CDR1 WSHSY and CDR2 SAAADI. CDR3 residues: CASSQTSGSFHEQYF. The CDR3 DNA follows: TGCGCCAGCAGTCAAACTAGCGGGAGTTTCCACGAGCAGTACTTC.

The chain uses TRBV14 and TRBJ1-2, with no clear D. The CDR3 totals 13 residues. V gave up 0 bases and J gave up 3 bases, with 5 bases separating them. The germline V gene has CDR1 SGHDN and CDR2 FVKESK. CDR3 coding DNA: TGTGCCAGCAGCCAAGACTTGGACTATGGCTACACCTTC. The encoded protein is CASSQDLDYGYTF.

The DNA of the CDR3 is TGTGCCAGCAGCTCCCCTACCGGGGCGCTGGAGACCCAGTACTTC. Its protein product is CASSSPTGALETQYF. V gene TRBV7-9 combines with J gene TRBJ2-5; D may correspond to TRBD1 or TRBD2 (5 bases each). The CDR3 extends over 15 amino acids. Trimming shortened V by 4 bases and J by 5 bases, and 17 bases separated the two germline ends. The V gene's germline CDR1 is SEHNR and CDR2 FQNEAQ (reference sequence). Together with reference TRBV7-9 and TRBJ2-5, the CDR3 gives the full variable domain: DTGVSQNPRHKITKRGQNVTFRCDPISEHNRLYWYRQTLGQGPEFLTYFQNEAQLEKSRLLSDRFSAERPKGSFSTLEIQRTEQGDSAMYLCASSSPTGALETQYFGPGTRLLVL.

As DNA, the CDR3 is TGTGCCAGCAGCTTAGAAGGACAGAGTCCAAATGAGCAGTTCTTC. It encodes CASSLEGQSPNEQFF. The chain couples TRBV13 to TRBJ2-1; perhaps TRBD1 as D (6 bases). CDR1 is PRHDT, CDR2 FYEKMQ, per germline (reference sequence). CDR3 size: 15 residues. V lost 1 base, J lost 7 bases, and 14 bases lay in between.

V is TRBV6-2 or TRBV6-3 and J is TRBJ2-2; D is undetermined. The V and J ends lost 0 bases and 0 bases respectively, with 14 bases between them. Germline V lookup: CDR1 MNHEY, CDR2 SVGEGT. The CDR3 loop spans 18 amino acids. The CDR3 region is CASSYSRSEFANTGELFF. Written as DNA, the CDR3 is TGTGCCAGCAGTTACTCGCGGTCGGAGTTCGCGAACACCGGGGAGCTGTTTTTT.

The genes are TRBV18 and TRBJ1-5; unclear D gene. CDR1 KGHSH and CDR2 LQKENI come from the germline V gene. The ends were cut back, 0 bases at V and 3 bases at J, with 12 bases in the middle. The CDR3 runs to 16 residues. CDR3 amino acids: CASSPPPESHNQPQHF. The DNA of the CDR3 is TGTGCCAGCTCACCACCCCCAGAGTCCCACAATCAGCCCCAGCATTTT.

This clone was seen only once. This sequence joins TRBV7-2 and TRBJ2-1; 11 bases match TRBD2. Germline lookup yields CDR1 SGHTA and CDR2 FQGNSA. The junction had 12 bases not matched to a gene; V was cut back by 5 bases and J by 3 bases. This CDR3 comprises 18 residues. In DNA form, the CDR3 reads TGTGCCAGCAGCCCCCGGGGTAGCGGGAGGGCCGGCTACAATGAGCAGTTCTTC. Residues: CASSPRGSGRAGYNEQFF. The full variable domain, its missing parts supplied by reference TRBV7-2 and TRBJ2-1, is GAGVSQSPSNKVTEKGKDVELRCDPISGHTALYWYRQSLGQGLEFLIYFQGNSAPDKSGLPSDRFSAERTGGSVSTLTIQRTQQEDSAVYLCASSPRGSGRAGYNEQFFGPGTRLTVL.

The J gene is TRBJ2-7, the V gene TRBV5-1; D unclear. This CDR3 region has 12 residues. Germline loops: CDR1 SGHRS, CDR2 YFSETQ. V was pared by 1 base and J by 6 bases, with 8 bases between. As DNA, the CDR3 is TGCGCCAGCAGCTTGTTATGGGCCGAGCAGTACTTC. Amino acids: CASSLLWAEQYF.

CDR3 sequence (DNA): TGTGCCAGCATAAAAAGGCCTGTGGTGGTGAACACCGGGGAGCTGTTTTTT. It is translated as CASIKRPVVVNTGELFF. The genes are TRBV7-9 and TRBJ2-2; D remains ambiguous. This CDR3 is built from 17 residues. With 7 bases removed from V and 1 base from J, the gap between germline ends came to 19 bases. CDR1 is SEHNR and CDR2 is FQNEAQ in the germline V gene (reference sequence).

This clone has just a few counts. This chain connects TRBV19 to TRBJ1-5; 7 nucleotides align to TRBD1. This CDR3 has 14 residues. V trimming: 3 bases; J trimming: 5 bases; junction bases outside the gene matches: 4. The germline V gene encodes CDR1 LNHDA and CDR2 SQIVND (reference sequence). The CDR3 loop reads CASSISGGDQPQHF. CDR3 sequence (DNA): TGTGCCAGTAGTATTTCAGGGGGGGATCAGCCCCAGCATTTT.

The chain couples TRBV18 to TRBJ2-1; perhaps TRBD2 as D (6 bases). The germline V gene encodes CDR1 KGHSH and CDR2 LQKENI. Deletions cut 3 bases from V and 0 bases from J, with 12 bases between. The CDR3 spans 16 residues. CDR3 residues: CASSPSGGSSYNEQFF. CDR3 bases: TGTGCCAGCTCACCTTCTGGGGGGTCCTCCTACAATGAGCAGTTCTTC.

The chain employs TRBV5-1 and TRBJ1-3, with a tentative D call TRBD1 (6 bases). The CDR3 totals 15 residues. Trimming removed 1 base from V and 4 bases from J, with 12 bases in between. Per the germline V gene, CDR1 is SGHRS and CDR2 is YFSETQ. This CDR3 reads CASSLSGGIGNTIYF. The CDR3 DNA follows: TGCGCCAGCAGCTTGTCGGGGGGCATAGGAAACACCATATATTTT.

This clone came up once. The chain links TRBV18 to TRBJ2-3; possibly TRBD2 for D (5 bases). The CDR3 has 16 amino acids. V dropped 4 bases and J dropped 1 base, with 15 bases sitting between them. Germline V lookup: CDR1 KGHSH, CDR2 LQKENI. The chain's CDR3 is CASSRDGERRTDTQYF. The CDR3 DNA follows: TGTGCCAGCTCACGTGATGGGGAGCGGCGCACAGATACGCAGTATTTT. The whole variable domain, remainder taken from reference TRBV18 and TRBJ2-3, is NAGVMQNPRHLVRRRGQEARLRCSPMKGHSHVYWYRQLPEEGLKFMVYLQKENIIDESGMPKERFSAEFPKEGPSILRIQQVVRGDSAAYFCASSRDGERRTDTQYFGPGTRLTVL.

There are a few counts of this clone. The chain employs TRBV28 and TRBJ1-2, with TRBD1 as a possible D gene (6 bases). V was cut by 2 bases and J by 8 bases, with 12 bases left in between. CDR3 length: 13 amino acids. Germline V CDR1 and CDR2: MDHEN, SYDVKM. The CDR3: CASSLGPQGGYTF. The DNA of the CDR3 is TGTGCCAGCAGTTTAGGGCCCCAGGGGGGCTACACCTTC.

This chain links TRBV6-5 with TRBJ2-3, with D perhaps TRBD1 (5 bases). This CDR3 has 12 amino acids. Germline V gene data show CDR1 as MNHEY and CDR2 as SVGAGI. V lost 6 bases and J lost 7, with 11 bases in between. As DNA, the CDR3 is TGTGCCAGCAGAATACGGACATATACGCAGTATTTT. It translates to CASRIRTYTQYF.

This clone has only a few counts. The chain recombines TRBV19 with TRBJ1-1, with 8 bases lining up with TRBD1. This CDR3 has 15 amino acids. The germline gives CDR1 LNHDA, CDR2 SQIVND (reference sequence). Trimming removed 5 bases from V and 0 bases from J; junction bases left unmatched: 5. The CDR3 DNA follows: TGTGCCAGTAGTCCTCGGGACAGGATGAACACTGAAGCTTTCTTT. Its translation is CASSPRDRMNTEAFF. Filled out from reference TRBV19 and TRBJ1-1, the complete variable domain reads DGGITQSPKYLFRKEGQNVTLSCEQNLNHDAMYWYRQDPGQGLRLIYYSQIVNDFQKGDIAEGYSVSREKKESFPLTVTSAQKNPTAFYLCASSPRDRMNTEAFFGQGTRLTVV.

V usage is TRBV6-6 and J usage is TRBJ1-1, with a weak D call TRBD1 (5 bases). Germline V lookup: CDR1 MNHNY, CDR2 SVGAGI (reference sequence). The CDR3 has 13 residues. V lost 5 bases, J lost 5 bases, and 12 bases lay in between. The CDR3 sequence is CASSGGPLTEAFF. CDR3 coding DNA: TGTGCCAGCAGTGGGGGACCTCTAACTGAAGCTTTCTTT.

Only one count was recorded for this clone. This chain links TRBV3-1 (or the pseudogene TRBV3-2) with TRBJ2-5, with D perhaps TRBD1 or TRBD2 (5 bases each). With 0 bases removed from V and 7 bases from J, the gap between germline ends came to 12 bases. Germline CDR1 and CDR2: LGHDT and YNNKEL (reference sequence). CDR3 length equals 14 residues. The CDR3 region is CASSQEAGQGTQYF. The CDR3 region has the DNA TGTGCCAGCAGCCAAGAGGCGGGTCAGGGGACCCAGTACTTC.